This T cell receptor (beta chain) was captured by sequencing in a study of OX40 agonist ivuxolimab in advanced cancers. Study overall: Ivuxolimab doses were 0.01, 0.1, 0.3, 1.5, 3 or 10 mg/kg every 2 weeks. Notes on the study in general: At 0.1 to 3.0 mg/kg, clonal expansion of CD4+ and CD8+ blood T cells had occurred by week 6.

The method was immunoSEQ multiplex PCR; TCRdb's version includes in-frame clones alone and lacks a portion of them. The data contain 15,000 or so clones, approximately 77% of them singletons. Note on this clone: The antigen is unknown.

CDR1 is MNHEY and CDR2 is SVGAGI in the germline V gene. This CDR3 has 13 amino acids. Trimming stripped 0 bases from V and 1 base from J, with 3 bases between. The source of this sequence is an adult with an advanced solid tumor such as melanoma, head and neck, liver or kidney cancer. The rearrangement uses TRBV6-5 and TRBJ1-2, with D uncertain. The material was CD4+ or CD8+ T cells sorted from blood, obtained in a trial of the OX40 agonist ivuxolimab. The CDR3 DNA sequence: TGTGCCAGCAGTTACTCCCTTAACTATGGCTACACCTTC. This codes for CASSYSLNYGYTF.